This T cell receptor (beta chain) was sequenced for a study of T cell responses to AZD1222 COVID-19 vaccine. The study's findings and limits: Among the donors, most were white British and more were female, and clonal diversity was possibly underestimated.

Comments on this clone: Antigen unknown.

Sequencing used immunoSEQ multiplex PCR; TCRdb keeps in-frame clones, though not all of them. Seen here are 110,000 or so clones, roughly 84% observed once, and the top ten hold around 17%. The CDR3 has 14 residues. The ends were cut back, 0 bases at V and 4 bases at J, with 9 bases in the middle. Germline values: CDR1 LNHNV, CDR2 YYDKDF (reference sequence). This receptor was taken from an adult who received the AZD1222 COVID-19 vaccine. The sequenced sample was peripheral blood, obtained 28 days after the second AZD1222 dose. This sequence joins TRBV15 and TRBJ1-2, with D unresolved. CDR3 in DNA: TGTGCCACCAGCAGAGACGGCGGCTTCTATGGCTACACCTTC. Protein: CATSRDGGFYGYTF.